Listed here are 20 T cell receptor beta chains from one sample, sequenced in a study of blood T cell repertoires in COVID-19. Only in-frame clones appear in the TCRdb table, and some are missing; sequencing was by immunoSEQ multiplex PCR. The data show about 130,000 clones, with roughly 80% seen just once and roughly 5% held by the top ten. The sample was peripheral blood. These receptors were collected from a man aged 55 to 70 with acute or convalescent COVID-19.

This clone has only one observation. This chain joins TRBV19 and TRBJ2-7; TRBD2 aligns across 16 bases. With V trimmed by 3 bases and J by 7 bases, 6 bases remained unmatched. The CDR3 spans 16 residues. Per germline, CDR1 LNHDA and CDR2 SQIVND (reference sequence). The CDR3 protein is CASSMGLAGGPGEQYF. CDR3 DNA: TGTGCCAGTAGTATGGGACTAGCGGGAGGGCCAGGGGAGCAGTACTTC.

This clone was counted between two and nine times. This chain joins TRBV18 and TRBJ2-7, with D possibly matching TRBD2 (5 bases). This CDR3 is 16 amino acids long. The V gene's germline CDR1 is KGHSH and CDR2 LQKENI. Trimming removed 3 bases at V and 0 bases at J, with 15 bases between. CDR3 DNA sequence: TGTGCCAGCTCACCCGGACTGTACCAGAGCTCCTACGAGCAGTACTTC. This gives the protein CASSPGLYQSSYEQYF.

This chain uses TRBV6-5 with TRBJ1-4; possibly TRBD1 for D (5 bases). The germline CDR1 and CDR2 sequences are MNHEY and SVGAGI. The CDR3 spans 16 residues. V lost 2 bases and J lost 5, with 15 bases in between. The CDR3 coding sequence is TGTGCCAGCAGTTACCAGCCGGGGGGAGGAAATGAAAAACTGTTTTTT. It specifies CASSYQPGGGNEKLFF.

This clone was seen many times. V usage is TRBV5-5 and J usage is TRBJ1-2; TRBD1 matches 9 bases. The germline V gene has CDR1 SGHKS and CDR2 YYEKEE (reference sequence). After removal of 4 bases from V and 1 base from J, the junction contained 11 bases not matched to a gene. CDR3 length: 17 residues. This chain's CDR3 is CASSIQGQGFLNYGYTF. CDR3 nucleotides: TGTGCCAGCAGCATACAGGGACAGGGATTCCTTAACTATGGCTACACCTTC.

The chain combines TRBV7-3 with TRBJ1-1; 7 bases fit TRBD1. Germline V gene data show CDR1 as SGHTA and CDR2 as FQGTGA. V lost 5 bases to trimming and J lost 1 base; unmatched junction nucleotides: 4. The CDR3 sequence is 14 residues long. CDR3 region: CASSQTGPNTEAFF. The CDR3 nucleotides are TGTGCCAGCAGCCAGACAGGGCCGAACACTGAAGCTTTCTTT.

The rearrangement joins TRBV6-1 to TRBJ1-2; tentatively, D is TRBD1 (6 bases). Trimming shortened V by 2 bases and J by 12 bases, and 19 bases separated the two germline ends. The CDR3 loop spans 14 amino acids. CDR1 is MNHNS and CDR2 is SASEGT in the germline V gene. The CDR3 sequence: CASSETRQVVGNTF. In DNA form, the CDR3 reads TGTGCCAGCAGTGAAACCCGACAGGTGGTTGGGAACACCTTC.

The J gene is TRBJ1-2, the V gene TRBV18; D is unclear. The CDR3 sequence is 17 residues long. The germline V and J ends were trimmed by 4 bases and 3 bases, with 21 bases remaining between them. Germline V lookup: CDR1 KGHSH, CDR2 LQKENI. This CDR3 is CASSQKAGSLQDYGYTF. CDR3 nucleotide sequence: TGTGCCAGCTCACAAAAGGCAGGCTCGCTTCAGGACTATGGCTACACCTTC.

The rearrangement uses TRBV27 and TRBJ1-2; 11 positions agree with TRBD1. Germline trimming cut 6 bases from V and 7 bases from J; bases unmatched to any gene: 4. CDR1 MNHEY and CDR2 SMNVEV come from the germline V gene (reference sequence). The CDR3 spans 13 residues. This CDR3 reads CASRAGTGGGYTF. CDR3 DNA: TGTGCCAGCAGAGCCGGGACAGGGGGTGGCTACACCTTC.

V is TRBV18 and J is TRBJ1-4, with D perhaps matching TRBD1 (5 bases). This CDR3 comprises 14 residues. Trimming took off 1 base at V and 8 bases at J, with 11 bases between the two ends. Germline V gene data show CDR1 as KGHSH and CDR2 as LQKENI. The CDR3 loop is CASSPQGMVEKLFF. Here the CDR3 DNA reads TGTGCCAGCTCACCACAGGGGATGGTCGAAAAACTGTTTTTT.

V is TRBV30 and J is TRBJ1-1; D is unclear. The V end lost 2 bases, the J end lost 5 bases, and 9 bases lay between the germline ends. The CDR3 sequence is 12 residues long. Germline CDR1 is GTSNPN and CDR2 is SVGIG (reference sequence). CDR3 bases: TGTGCCTGGAGTCCGACTGCGACTGAAGCTTTCTTT. Protein product: CAWSPTATEAFF. The full variable domain, rest sourced from reference TRBV30 and TRBJ1-1, is SQTIHQWPATLVQPVGSPLSLECTVEGTSNPNLYWYRQAAGRGLQLLFYSVGIGQISSEVPQNLSASRPQDRQFILSSKKLLLSDSGFYLCAWSPTATEAFFGQGTRLTVV.

This sequence joins TRBV28 and TRBJ1-2; D not resolved. Germline V gene sequence: CDR1 MDHEN, CDR2 SYDVKM. The CDR3 contains 15 residues. Trimming cost V 3 bases and J 5 bases, with 16 bases left between them. CDR3 DNA: TGTGCCAGCAGTTTCGGGTACGGGATTAATTATGGCTACACCTTC. As protein: CASSFGYGINYGYTF.

The chain carries TRBV20-1 and TRBJ1-1; D gene ambiguous. Trimming took 7 bases from V and 0 from J, leaving 6 bases between them. The CDR3 extends over 11 amino acids. Germline lookup yields CDR1 DFQATT and CDR2 SNEGSKA (reference sequence). The CDR3 here is CSGEVNTEAFF. The CDR3 region has the DNA TGCAGTGGAGAGGTGAACACTGAAGCTTTCTTT.

The V and J genes are TRBV10-3 and TRBJ2-3; D may be TRBD2 (6 bases). V was clipped by 6 bases and J by 3 bases, with 19 bases between them. This CDR3 contains 16 residues. Germline CDR1 reads ENHRY; CDR2 reads SYGVKD. CDR3 region: CAISGSMGGVTDTQYF. The CDR3 DNA follows: TGTGCCATCAGCGGGTCGATGGGGGGTGTAACAGATACGCAGTATTTT.

This chain connects TRBV29-1 to TRBJ1-5, with TRBD1 identical over 8 bases. Losses at the gene ends were 7 bases for V and 0 bases for J; bases not matched to a gene: 5. Germline lookup yields CDR1 SQVTM and CDR2 ANQGSEA. This CDR3 has 14 amino acids. For the CDR3, the DNA is TGCAGCGCCTGGACAGGGTCTAGCAATCAGCCCCAGCATTTT. Protein sequence: CSAWTGSSNQPQHF.

This chain links TRBV7-6 with TRBJ1-1; 8 bases match TRBD1. V dropped 6 bases and J dropped 0; count of bases not matched to a gene: 9. Per germline, CDR1 SGHVS and CDR2 FNYEAQ. The CDR3 is 16 amino acids. The CDR3 nucleotides read TGTGCCAGCAGGCCACAAGGGGGACAGGTGAACACTGAAGCTTTCTTT. Its translation: CASRPQGGQVNTEAFF.

The chain links TRBV19 to TRBJ1-2, with a possible D match to TRBD1 (5 bases). Trimming took off 5 bases at V and 0 bases at J, with 13 bases between the two ends. The CDR3 contains 15 residues. Germline-derived CDR1 and CDR2 are LNHDA and SQIVND (reference sequence). CDR3 coding DNA: TGTGCCAGTAGTCCCCGACAGCCAGCTAACTATGGCTACACCTTC. Protein: CASSPRQPANYGYTF.

The chain uses TRBV30 and TRBJ2-1, with D tentatively TRBD1 (5 bases). Germline V lookup: CDR1 GTSNPN, CDR2 SVGIG (reference sequence). This CDR3 has 16 amino acids. Trimming took off 2 bases at V and 0 bases at J, with 14 bases between the two ends. CDR3 region: CAWSPKDIYSYNEQFF. The DNA of the CDR3 is TGTGCCTGGAGTCCAAAGGACATTTACTCCTACAATGAGCAGTTCTTC. The variable domain in full, completed from reference TRBV30 and TRBJ2-1, reads SQTIHQWPATLVQPVGSPLSLECTVEGTSNPNLYWYRQAAGRGLQLLFYSVGIGQISSEVPQNLSASRPQDRQFILSSKKLLLSDSGFYLCAWSPKDIYSYNEQFFGPGTRLTVL.

This sequence joins TRBV27 and TRBJ2-5, with a possible D match to TRBD1 (7 bases). V gave up 7 bases and J gave up 2 bases, with 17 bases separating them. CDR1 MNHEY and CDR2 SMNVEV come from the germline V gene (reference sequence). CDR3 length equals 15 residues. CDR3 nucleotides: TGTGCCAGCAACCACAGGGGCGGAGGGCAAGAGACCCAGTACTTC. As protein: CASNHRGGGQETQYF.

J is TRBJ2-6 and V is TRBV6-5; D remains unclear. V gave up 6 bases and J gave up 0 bases, with 9 bases separating them. CDR1 and CDR2 (germline): MNHEY, SVGAGI. This CDR3 has 15 residues. Here the CDR3 DNA reads TGTGCCAGCAGAATTCAGTTCTCTGGGGCCAACGTCCTGACTTTC. Its translation is CASRIQFSGANVLTF.

This clone has more than one count but fewer than ten. Other DNA sequences in the sample encode the same CDR3. V gene TRBV7-8 combines with J gene TRBJ1-2, with 8 bases aligning to TRBD1. V dropped 2 bases and J dropped 0; count of bases not matched to a gene: 2. The length of the CDR3 is 15 residues. Germline V CDR1 and CDR2: SGHVS, FQNEAQ. CDR3 residues: CASSLSDRANYGYTF. CDR3 bases: TGTGCCAGCAGCTTATCGGACAGGGCTAACTATGGCTACACCTTC.